The sequence of this T cell receptor (beta chain) was determined in a study of T cells in tuberculosis listed by TCRdb under 2018. About the investigation overall: The study combined CD1B tetramers and high-throughput TCR immunosequencing to characterize T cells specific for the mycobacterial lipid antigen glucose monomycolate (GMM). PBMC from active tuberculosis patients were archived either before standard anti-tuberculosis treatment began or within 7 days of its start. A South African clinical cohort compared IGRA-negative adolescents, IGRA-positive adolescents with latent tuberculosis and adults with active tuberculosis, roughly 9 per group. Overall study outcomes, separate from this receptor: The smaller NN-distances in active tuberculosis patients were driven in part by shorter CDR3-alpha lengths, while the difference seen for TCR-beta was not statistically significant. Clinical samples were chosen by availability of cryopreserved specimens, and active tuberculosis cases were adults while controls were adolescents. Compared with IGRA-negative controls, TCR-alpha repertoires from active tuberculosis had smaller mean NN-distances to GMM-specific TCRs, which suggests that these TCRs underwent clonal expansion. An accuracy of just under 90% (AUROC around 0.87) was reached by a classifier using the diverse GMM-specific repertoire, compared with more than 65% accuracy when GEM motif frequencies were used.

The immunoSEQ multiplex PCR assay was used to generate TCR libraries, with TCR-beta and/or TCR-alpha/delta assays applied to each sample. Amplified TCR libraries were sequenced on the Illumina high-throughput platform. The authors' analysis ran thus. Clustering and dimensionality reduction relied on pairwise TCRdist distances among GMM-specific receptors from T cells that were either sorted ex vivo or expanded in vitro. Each clinical repertoire received a mean NN-distance score, defined as the average TCRdist to the nearest 10% of tetramer-positive reference sequences. GEM TCR motif frequency was calculated as the fraction of unique TCRs that matched known GEM sequences in V/J usage and CDR3 length. Active tuberculosis was classified by linear discriminant analysis with leave-one-out cross-validation, implemented in scikit-learn. The clones in this table, taken by TCRdb from immuneACCESS, are in-frame only. Not every clone is retained; where verified, under half of the shortfall comes from an unresolved V gene, and the cause of the rest is unknown. The V and J calls and clone size come from that table; D and trimming were worked out from the DNA. The table for this sample lists fewer than 40,000 clones; more than 75% of them were counted only once. The ten largest clones capture about 5% of the sample.

Spanning cysteine to phenylalanine, the CDR3 consists of 17 amino acids. Of the read, only the CDR3 DNA is kept; its 51 bases are in frame from base 1. V was cut back by 2 bases and J by 0 bases, leaving a gap of 13 bases between them. Per the germline V gene, MGHRA is the CDR1 and YSYEKL is the CDR2. The time point label corresponds to: new active TB diagnosis, blood taken before or within 7 days of starting treatment. The active tuberculosis patients were newly diagnosed, HIV-seronegative South African adults aged 18 years or older. Confirmation of active tuberculosis was obtained by positive sputum smear microscopy and/or positive M. tuberculosis culture. Immunosequencing was performed on unsorted cryopreserved PBMC, with 100,000 or so T cells per clinical donor covered on average. The sample holds a few counts of this clone. The clone's antigen remains unknown. No base qualities exist here, and no much larger clone lies one base off it.

This receptor was taken from an adult with tuberculosis. The chain was built from TRBV4-1 and TRBJ1-4; TRBD1 is possibly the D segment (6 matching bases). The source was PBMCs, collected at tuberculosis diagnosis. The CDR3 protein sequence reads: CASSQLQGFATNEKLFF. The DNA is TGCGCCAGCAGCCAACTTCAGGGGTTCGCAACTAATGAAAAACTGTTTTTT.